This T cell receptor beta chain stems from a study of T cell repertoires in cytomegalovirus infection. Germline V lookup: CDR1 ENHRY, CDR2 SYGVKD. CDR3 length equals 15 residues. The V and J ends lost 5 bases and 1 base, in that order; junction bases with no gene match: 3. The sample holds a few counts of this clonotype. TCRdb processed the reads anew with MiXCR; each CDR3 protein has one entry. The sample has about 310,000 distinct CDR3 sequences; 15% to 20% are singletons. This TCR was sampled from a human donor in good health (CMV status not recorded). Some clones in this sample may be carry-over from other donors' samples. The V gene is TRBV10-3, the J gene TRBJ1-5, with TRBD1 identical over 9 bases. Sequencing input: PBMCs. The CDR3 loop reads CAISYGQGSNQPQHF. For the CDR3, the DNA is TGTGCCATCAGTTATGGACAGGGGAGCAATCAGCCCCAGCATTTT.